Presented here are 20 T cell receptor beta chains from one specimen sequenced in a study of blood T cell repertoires in COVID-19. The assay was immunoSEQ multiplex PCR, and TCRdb's table has in-frame clones only and misses some. The sample contains over 200,000 clones, about nine tenths of which appear only once. The sequenced sample was PBMCs or T cells enriched from blood (not recorded which). Every receptor here comes from a woman aged 40-49 years with acute COVID-19.

A note on this clone: Other DNA variants within this sample encode the same CDR3. This chain joins TRBV4-3 and TRBJ1-5, with D possibly TRBD1 on 6 matching bases. Trimming took 0 bases from V and 5 from J, leaving 8 bases between them. The CDR3 length is 14 residues. CDR1 and CDR2 (germline): LGHNA, YSLEER. The CDR3 here is CASSQDRGYQPQHF. The CDR3 DNA follows: TGCGCCAGCAGCCAAGACAGGGGTTATCAGCCCCAGCATTTT.

A single count supports this clone. The gene calls are TRBV6-2 or TRBV6-3 and TRBJ2-7, with D perhaps matching TRBD2 (6 bases). Germline assignment: CDR1 MNHEY and CDR2 SVGEGT. The CDR3 consists of 13 residues. Trimming stripped 4 bases from V and 5 bases from J, with 12 bases between. In DNA form, the CDR3 reads TGTGCCAGCAGTTCTTCAGGGAGGCACGAGCAGTACTTC. Protein: CASSSSGRHEQYF.

This clone was counted a few times. The rearrangement links TRBV30 to TRBJ1-5; D uncertain. Germline V gives CDR1 GTSNPN, CDR2 SVGIG (reference sequence). Trimming removed 2 bases at V and 0 bases at J, with 17 bases between. This CDR3 region has 17 residues. CDR3 coding DNA: TGTGCCTGGAGTCGGACGGGAAAAGTTTATAGCAATCAGCCCCAGCATTTT. Encoded protein: CAWSRTGKVYSNQPQHF.

This chain uses TRBV7-9 with TRBJ2-2; TRBD2 matches at 8 bases. J was trimmed by 7 bases and V by 5 bases; bases with no gene match: 3. The germline V gene encodes CDR1 SEHNR and CDR2 FQNEAQ (reference sequence). CDR3 size: 13 residues. The CDR3 nucleotides read TGTGCCAGCAGCCCAACTAGCGGCGGGGAGCTGTTTTTT. Translating gives CASSPTSGGELFF.

V usage is TRBV4-2 and J usage is TRBJ1-5; a possible D gene is TRBD1 (6 bases). Germline V gene sequence: CDR1 LGHNA, CDR2 YNFKEQ. The CDR3 contains 14 residues. V was cut by 0 bases and J by 7 bases, with 10 bases left in between. CDR3: CASSQDWGGQPQHF. Here the CDR3 DNA reads TGTGCCAGCAGCCAAGATTGGGGGGGCCAGCCCCAGCATTTT.

This chain joins TRBV5-1 and TRBJ1-4; D is unclear. This CDR3 region has 13 residues. Trimming stripped 4 bases from V and 4 bases from J, with 8 bases between. The germline V gene has CDR1 SGHRS and CDR2 YFSETQ. This CDR3 is CASSLGNNEKLFF. CDR3 nucleotide sequence: TGCGCCAGCAGCCTAGGAAATAATGAAAAACTGTTTTTT.

The chain combines TRBV6-5 with TRBJ1-5, with 11 positions matching TRBD1. The CDR3 sequence is 14 residues long. The trim removed 7 bases at V and 3 bases at J, leaving 2 bases unmatched. CDR1 is MNHEY, CDR2 SVGAGI, per germline. This CDR3 reads CASTGQGANQPQHF. CDR3 sequence (DNA): TGTGCCAGCACCGGACAGGGGGCCAATCAGCCCCAGCATTTT.

The chain joins TRBV5-6 to TRBJ1-5, with 10 bases fitting TRBD1. The germline CDR1 and CDR2 sequences are SGHDT and YYEEEE. Unmatched junction bases numbered 8, after V lost 1 base and J lost 4 bases. The CDR3 has 17 amino acids. The CDR3: CASSLLSGQGGNQPQHF. CDR3 coding DNA: TGTGCCAGCAGCTTGTTATCTGGACAGGGGGGTAATCAGCCCCAGCATTTT. Variable domain in full (rest from reference TRBV5-6 and TRBJ1-5): DAGVTQSPTHLIKTRGQQVTLRCSPKSGHDTVSWYQQALGQGPQFIFQYYEEEERQRGNFPDRFSGHQFPNYSSELNVNALLLGDSALYLCASSLLSGQGGNQPQHFGDGTRLSIL.

The chain uses TRBV5-5 and TRBJ2-5, with 9 bases identical to TRBD1. The CDR3 totals 16 residues. Germline V gives CDR1 SGHKS, CDR2 YYEKEE (reference sequence). J lost 4 bases, V lost 3 bases, and 10 bases had no gene match. CDR3 DNA sequence: TGTGCCAGCAGCTCCTTGGAAGGGACAGGGATAGAGACCCAGTACTTC. As protein: CASSSLEGTGIETQYF.

This chain links TRBV6-5 with TRBJ1-2, with D possibly being TRBD1 (6 bases). The V and J ends lost 6 bases and 2 bases respectively, with 10 bases between them. Germline CDR1 reads MNHEY; CDR2 reads SVGAGI. This CDR3 spans 13 amino acids. The CDR3 reads CASRTGQNYGYTF. CDR3 nucleotides: TGTGCCAGCAGGACCGGACAGAACTATGGCTACACCTTC.

The chain recombines TRBV7-2 with TRBJ1-1, with D possibly being TRBD1 (6 bases). V was pared by 2 bases and J by 7 bases, with 17 bases between. The CDR3 covers 15 residues. The germline V gene has CDR1 SGHTA and CDR2 FQGNSA. The CDR3: CASSLKMGGRVEAFF. The CDR3, as DNA: TGTGCCAGCAGCTTAAAAATGGGGGGGCGGGTTGAAGCTTTCTTT.

V and J are TRBV29-1 and TRBJ2-2, with 11 bases identical to TRBD1. V shed 5 bases, J shed 3 bases, and the junction held 5 bases outside the gene matches. The CDR3 has 15 amino acids. Germline V gene data show CDR1 as SQVTM and CDR2 as ANQGSEA. CDR3 sequence: CSVLDRGRDTGELFF. For the CDR3, the DNA is TGCAGCGTTTTGGACAGGGGGCGAGACACCGGGGAGCTGTTTTTT.

J is TRBJ2-5 and V is TRBV5-1, with D maybe TRBD1 (6 bases). Trimming cost V 4 bases and J 7 bases, with 20 bases left between them. The CDR3 is made up of 15 amino acids. Germline V gene sequence: CDR1 SGHRS, CDR2 YFSETQ. For the CDR3, the DNA is TGCGCCAGCAGCGACCCGGACAGCGGTAGTTTGACCCAGTACTTC. Translated, it gives CASSDPDSGSLTQYF.

The chain combines TRBV5-1 with TRBJ2-3; possibly TRBD2 for D (6 bases). Germline lookup yields CDR1 SGHRS and CDR2 YFSETQ. V gave up 4 bases and J gave up 0 bases, with 12 bases separating them. CDR3 length equals 15 residues. Here the CDR3 DNA reads TGCGCCAGCAGCGCGGAGGGAGACAGCACAGATACGCAGTATTTT. Amino acids: CASSAEGDSTDTQYF.

The V and J genes are TRBV2 and TRBJ1-6, with 11 bases matching TRBD1. Germline CDR1 reads SNHLY; CDR2 reads FYNNEI. The CDR3 is made up of 16 amino acids. J gave up 6 bases and V 8 bases, and 9 bases lay outside the gene matches. CDR3 amino acids: CASGRDRGTRNSPLHF. As DNA, the CDR3 is TGTGCCAGCGGCCGGGACAGGGGGACCCGTAATTCACCCCTCCACTTT.

The V call is TRBV29-1, the J call TRBJ1-2; the match to TRBD1 covers 7 bases. Germline lookup yields CDR1 SQVTM and CDR2 ANQGSEA. V shed 3 bases, J shed 7 bases, and the junction held 11 bases outside the gene matches. The CDR3 contains 14 residues. DNA for the CDR3: TGCAGCGTTGAGGATGGTACAGGGGTGGGTGGCTACACCTTC. Protein product: CSVEDGTGVGGYTF. Combining the CDR3 with reference TRBV29-1 and TRBJ1-2 gives the whole variable domain SAVISQKPSRDICQRGTSLTIQCQVDSQVTMMFWYRQQPGQSLTLIATANQGSEATYESGFVIDKFPISRPNLTFSTLTVSNMSPEDSSIYLCSVEDGTGVGGYTFGSGTRLTVV.

This chain connects TRBV11-3 to TRBJ2-5, with D possibly being TRBD1 (6 bases). Trimming pared 7 bases from V and 5 bases from J, leaving 17 bases between. The CDR3 has 14 amino acids. In germline, CDR1 is SGHNT, CDR2 YENEEA. In DNA form, the CDR3 reads TGTGCCAGCACCCTGAGGGACAAGGTGGAGACCCAGTACTTC. The encoded protein is CASTLRDKVETQYF.

This clone was seen a single time. The chain has TRBV19 and TRBJ1-6; no clear D gene. V gave up 1 base and J gave up 0 bases, with 10 bases separating them. Germline V lookup: CDR1 LNHDA, CDR2 SQIVND (reference sequence). The CDR3 is 17 amino acids. CDR3 bases: TGTGCCAGTAGTATAGGAGGGCCCCCCTCCTATAATTCACCCCTCCACTTT. This translates into CASSIGGPPSYNSPLHF.

This chain uses TRBV7-2 with TRBJ2-7; 7 nucleotides align to TRBD1. V shed 6 bases, J shed 7 bases, and the junction held 6 bases outside the gene matches. The CDR3 is 12 residues long. CDR1 is SGHTA, CDR2 FQGNSA, per germline. The CDR3 DNA reads TGTGCCAGCAGTTTTAACAGGGGAGAGCAGTACTTC. Translated, it gives CASSFNRGEQYF.

The genes are TRBV9 and TRBJ1-1, with a possible D match to TRBD1 (6 bases). In germline, CDR1 is SGDLS, CDR2 YYNGEE. V lost 0 bases to trimming and J lost 12 bases, with 15 bases between them. This CDR3 spans 13 amino acids. This CDR3 reads CASSVVMGASTFF. CDR3 nucleotide sequence: TGTGCCAGCAGCGTAGTCATGGGGGCCTCAACTTTCTTT.